These 32 T cell receptor beta chains share one sample of origin, sequenced in a study of blood T cell repertoires in COVID-19. The method was immunoSEQ multiplex PCR; TCRdb's version includes in-frame clones alone and lacks a portion of them. The table has 60,000 to 70,000 clones, around 80% seen once. Sequencing was carried out using peripheral blood. Every receptor here comes from an elderly man with acute or convalescent COVID-19.

This clone was counted many times. The chain has TRBV7-9 and TRBJ2-1, with 8 bases matching TRBD2. V lost 4 bases and J lost 4; bases outside the gene matches: 6. This CDR3 is 15 amino acids long. The germline V gene encodes CDR1 SEHNR and CDR2 FQNEAQ (reference sequence). Here the CDR3 reads CASSSPAGGYNEQFF. The CDR3 nucleotides are TGTGCCAGCAGCTCGCCGGCGGGGGGTTACAATGAGCAGTTCTTC.

The rearrangement uses TRBV7-9 and TRBJ2-2; TRBD2 agrees at 8 bases. Unmatched junction bases numbered 14, after V lost 3 bases and J lost 2 bases. Germline CDR1 is SEHNR and CDR2 is FQNEAQ (reference sequence). The CDR3 covers 19 residues. The DNA for the CDR3 is TGTGCCAGCAGCTTTTTTTCCCCCCGGACTAGCAGAAACACCGGGGAGCTGTTTTTT. It yields the protein CASSFFSPRTSRNTGELFF.

This rearrangement joins TRBV4-2 to TRBJ2-1, with a tentative D call TRBD2 (5 bases). The CDR3 runs to 16 residues. CDR1 and CDR2 (germline): LGHNA, YNFKEQ. V lost 0 bases, J lost 10 bases, and 19 bases lay in between. The chain's CDR3 is CASSQEGVSGGREQFF. The CDR3 DNA reads TGTGCCAGCAGCCAAGAAGGAGTGTCAGGAGGTAGGGAGCAGTTCTTC.

The CDR3 protein is CASSPGTGVSGELFF. The CDR3 DNA reads as TGTGCCAGCAGTCCCGGGACAGGGGTTAGCGGGGAGCTGTTTTTT. This chain uses TRBV27 with TRBJ2-2, with 10 bases that match TRBD1. The CDR3 consists of 15 residues. The germline gives CDR1 MNHEY, CDR2 SMNVEV (reference sequence). V lost 5 bases and J lost 7; bases outside the gene matches: 7.

The V call is TRBV28, the J call TRBJ1-4, with D maybe TRBD1 (6 bases). Germline values: CDR1 MDHEN, CDR2 SYDVKM. Trimming cost V 6 bases and J 8 bases, with 25 bases left between them. CDR3 length: 17 amino acids. CDR3 amino acids: CASSPQGLEYSREKLFF. CDR3 coding DNA: TGTGCCAGCAGCCCCCAGGGGTTAGAGTATTCAAGAGAAAAACTGTTTTTT.

The CDR3 is CASSPGLAREQYF. The CDR3 nucleotides read TGTGCCAGCTCACCAGGACTAGCGCGCGAGCAGTACTTC. V gene TRBV18 combines with J gene TRBJ2-7; 9 nucleotides match TRBD2. The CDR3 contains 13 residues. The V gene's germline CDR1 is KGHSH and CDR2 LQKENI. Trimming cost V 2 bases and J 6 bases; bases outside gene matches: 2.

This clone was recorded a few times. The genes are TRBV11-2 and TRBJ2-1; 10 positions match TRBD2. The ends lost 5 bases at V and 7 bases at J; junction bases unmatched: 5. The CDR3 loop spans 14 amino acids. Germline V lookup: CDR1 SGHAT, CDR2 FQNNGV. CDR3 nucleotide sequence: TGTGCCAGCAGCGGACTAGCGGCCAGAAATGAGCAGTTCTTC. It translates to CASSGLAARNEQFF.

V gene TRBV6-2 or TRBV6-3 combines with J gene TRBJ1-5; 11 bases are shared with TRBD1. CDR1 MNHEY and CDR2 SVGEGT come from the germline V gene. The CDR3 loop spans 14 amino acids. J gave up 3 bases and V 5 bases, and 0 bases lay outside the gene matches. The CDR3 coding sequence is TGTGCCAGCAGTGGACAGGGGGCCAATCAGCCCCAGCATTTT. It translates to CASSGQGANQPQHF.

This clone has just a few counts. The chain uses TRBV7-8 and TRBJ2-7; 11 positions agree with TRBD1. CDR1 is SGHVS, CDR2 FQNEAQ, per germline. The CDR3 is 16 residues long. J lost 3 bases, V lost 5 bases, and 9 bases had no gene match. The chain's CDR3 is CASSPNTGTGGYEQYF. The CDR3 DNA follows: TGTGCCAGCAGCCCAAACACCGGGACAGGGGGCTACGAGCAGTACTTC.

V is TRBV7-2 and J is TRBJ1-2, with 11 nucleotides matching TRBD1. V lost 3 bases to trimming and J lost 1 base; unmatched junction nucleotides: 4. CDR3 length: 16 residues. Germline lookup yields CDR1 SGHTA and CDR2 FQGNSA. The CDR3 coding sequence is TGTGCCAGCAGCTTCTCGGGACAGGGGGGTAACTATGGCTACACCTTC. Translated: CASSFSGQGGNYGYTF.

The chain recombines TRBV6-2 or TRBV6-3 with TRBJ1-2; 8 positions agree with TRBD1. Germline CDR1 and CDR2: MNHEY and SVGEGT. Germline trimming cut 7 bases from V and 3 bases from J; bases unmatched to any gene: 10. There are 15 residues in the CDR3. CDR3 sequence: CASTPPDREHYGYTF. The CDR3 region has the DNA TGTGCCAGCACCCCCCCGGACAGGGAACACTATGGCTACACCTTC.

The chain links TRBV7-8 to TRBJ1-1, with D perhaps matching TRBD1 (6 bases). The CDR3 extends over 15 amino acids. The germline V gene encodes CDR1 SGHVS and CDR2 FQNEAQ. V lost 2 bases, J lost 0 bases, and 10 bases lay in between. The CDR3 reads CASSLIGQMNTEAFF. In nucleotides, the CDR3 is TGTGCCAGCAGCTTAATCGGACAGATGAACACTGAAGCTTTCTTT. Drawing the rest from reference TRBV7-8 and TRBJ1-1, the complete variable domain is GAGVSQSPRYKVAKRGQDVALRCDPISGHVSLFWYQQALGQGPEFLTYFQNEAQLDKSGLPSDRFFAERPEGSVSTLKIQRTQQEDSAVYLCASSLIGQMNTEAFFGQGTRLTVV.

The V call is TRBV7-2, the J call TRBJ2-2; no clear D. This CDR3 region has 13 residues. V lost 2 bases and J 5 bases, leaving 6 bases between the germline ends. Germline V CDR1 and CDR2: SGHTA, FQGNSA. CDR3 sequence (DNA): TGTGCCAGCAGCTTATCCAGGACCGGGGAGCTGTTTTTT. Translation: CASSLSRTGELFF.

Only one count was recorded for this clone. The rearrangement links TRBV5-4 to TRBJ2-7, with 8 positions matching TRBD1. The V gene end was trimmed by 2 bases and the J gene end by 3 bases; junction bases not matched to a gene: 4. Germline assignment: CDR1 SGHNT and CDR2 YYREEE (reference sequence). This CDR3 comprises 14 residues. CDR3 coding DNA: TGTGCCAGCAGCTTCGATACAGGGGGCTACGAGCAGTACTTC. It translates to CASSFDTGGYEQYF.

The chain couples TRBV4-3 to TRBJ2-1, with 11 positions matching TRBD2. This CDR3 contains 16 residues. V gave up 4 bases and J gave up 8 bases; unmatched junction bases: 10. CDR1 LGHNA and CDR2 YSLEER come from the germline V gene. CDR3 loop: CASSLSIAGGRDEQFF. Written as DNA, the CDR3 is TGCGCCAGCAGCCTATCCATAGCGGGAGGGCGTGATGAGCAGTTCTTC.

The chain combines TRBV7-9 with TRBJ1-4; no clear D. Germline lookup yields CDR1 SEHNR and CDR2 FQNEAQ (reference sequence). The CDR3 length is 15 residues. Trimming stripped 5 bases from V and 0 bases from J, with 10 bases between. This chain's CDR3 is CASSEEDATNEKLFF. For the CDR3, the DNA is TGTGCCAGCAGCGAAGAGGATGCAACTAATGAAAAACTGTTTTTT.

V usage is TRBV27 and J usage is TRBJ1-1, with D perhaps matching TRBD1 (6 bases). V was cut by 4 bases and J by 9 bases, with 15 bases left in between. Germline-derived CDR1 and CDR2 are MNHEY and SMNVEV (reference sequence). The CDR3 runs 13 residues. CDR3 loop: CASSSLAGGQAFF. The CDR3 DNA sequence: TGTGCCAGCAGTTCACTCGCCGGGGGGCAAGCTTTCTTT.

This clone was counted only a few times. The chain carries TRBV5-5 and TRBJ2-5; maybe TRBD2 (5 bases). Trimming shortened V by 0 bases and J by 3 bases, and 9 bases separated the two germline ends. The CDR3 runs 14 residues. Germline V lookup: CDR1 SGHKS, CDR2 YYEKEE (reference sequence). CDR3 sequence: CASSLVPGKETQYF. CDR3 bases: TGTGCCAGCAGCTTGGTTCCGGGGAAAGAGACCCAGTACTTC.

The genes are TRBV7-2 and TRBJ1-5; D might be TRBD1 (5 bases). The CDR3 contains 13 residues. From germline, CDR1 is SGHTA and CDR2 FQGNSA. The V and J ends lost 4 bases and 5 bases respectively, with 9 bases between them. For the CDR3, the DNA is TGTGCCAGCAGCTCCTGGGGGGATCAGCCCCAGCATTTT. Its translation is CASSSWGDQPQHF.

The gene calls are TRBV7-9 and TRBJ1-2; no clear D gene. V gave up 3 bases and J gave up 7 bases, with 12 bases separating them. This CDR3 region has 13 residues. CDR1 and CDR2 from the germline V gene are SEHNR and FQNEAQ (reference sequence). Written as DNA, the CDR3 is TGTGCCAGCAGCTTGTCAGATCTCACTGGCTACACCTTC. Protein: CASSLSDLTGYTF.

This clone was seen only a few times. This chain links TRBV2 with TRBJ1-5, with a weak D call TRBD1 (5 bases). V gave up 2 bases and J gave up 7 bases, with 12 bases separating them. The CDR3 runs to 14 residues. Germline CDR1 and CDR2: SNHLY and FYNNEI. Here the CDR3 reads CASSELKGAQPQHF. CDR3 DNA sequence: TGTGCCAGCAGTGAATTGAAAGGGGCCCAGCCCCAGCATTTT. Looking up the rest from reference TRBV2 and TRBJ1-5 gives the full variable domain: EPEVTQTPSHQVTQMGQEVILRCVPISNHLYFYWYRQILGQKVEFLVSFYNNEISEKSEIFDDQFSVERPDGSNFTLKIRSTKLEDSAMYFCASSELKGAQPQHFGDGTRLSIL.

This clone was recorded a few times. The chain is built from TRBV2 and TRBJ2-3; 9 bases line up with TRBD1. The germline V gene encodes CDR1 SNHLY and CDR2 FYNNEI. The CDR3 is 16 amino acids. After removal of 6 bases from V and 3 bases from J, the junction contained 10 bases not matched to a gene. CDR3 in amino acids: CASRDGGQGLTDTQYF. CDR3 sequence (DNA): TGTGCCAGCAGGGACGGGGGACAGGGTCTAACAGATACGCAGTATTTT.

This clone was picked up a small number of times. The CDR3 nucleotides read TGTGCCAGTAGTACGTTCGGGAGCGGAGCCTACGAGCAGTACTTC. Its translation: CASSTFGSGAYEQYF. This rearrangement joins TRBV19 to TRBJ2-7; D is possibly TRBD2 (6 bases). The germline gives CDR1 LNHDA, CDR2 SQIVND (reference sequence). CDR3 size: 15 residues. V was trimmed by 4 bases and J by 2 bases, leaving 15 bases between them.

The chain employs TRBV2 and TRBJ1-2; D unclear. From germline, CDR1 is SNHLY and CDR2 FYNNEI. With 2 bases removed from V and 4 bases from J, the gap between germline ends came to 14 bases. CDR3 length equals 15 residues. The CDR3 DNA reads TGTGCCAGCAGTGAAACACAGACCATTACCTATGGCTACACCTTC. Its translation is CASSETQTITYGYTF. Together with reference TRBV2 and TRBJ1-2, the CDR3 gives the full variable domain: EPEVTQTPSHQVTQMGQEVILRCVPISNHLYFYWYRQILGQKVEFLVSFYNNEISEKSEIFDDQFSVERPDGSNFTLKIRSTKLEDSAMYFCASSETQTITYGYTFGSGTRLTVV.

V is TRBV9 and J is TRBJ1-4; D uncertain. CDR1 and CDR2 from the germline V gene are SGDLS and YYNGEE. Trimming pared 4 bases from V and 5 bases from J, leaving 15 bases between. This CDR3 spans 15 amino acids. CDR3 amino acids: CASSRQTGLNEKLFF. The CDR3 nucleotides are TGTGCCAGCAGCCGTCAGACGGGTCTAAATGAAAAACTGTTTTTT.

The J gene is TRBJ1-1, the V gene TRBV18, with a possible D match to TRBD1 (5 bases). V lost 3 bases, J lost 7 bases, and 9 bases lay in between. This CDR3 contains 12 residues. Germline CDR1 KGHSH, CDR2 LQKENI. The CDR3 reads CASSPRDYEAFF. The DNA of the CDR3 is TGTGCCAGCTCACCCCGGGACTATGAAGCTTTCTTT.

The CDR3 nucleotides read TGTGCCAGCAGCCTAAGGCGGGGGGCACACGATACGCAGTATTTT. Protein product: CASSLRRGAHDTQYF. The V gene is TRBV28, the J gene TRBJ2-3, with 8 bases aligning to TRBD2. V lost 6 bases, J lost 6 bases, and 11 bases stayed unmatched. The CDR3 contains 15 residues. Germline assignment: CDR1 MDHEN and CDR2 SYDVKM.

This clone was found a few times. The gene calls are TRBV4-3 and TRBJ1-4; the D is unclear. The CDR3 contains 14 residues. V was trimmed by 0 bases and J by 6 bases, leaving 8 bases between them. CDR1 LGHNA and CDR2 YSLEER come from the germline V gene. DNA for the CDR3: TGCGCCAGCAGCCAAGATCCGAGTTATGAAAAACTGTTTTTT. Translated: CASSQDPSYEKLFF.

This chain uses TRBV10-3 with TRBJ2-7; TRBD2 might be the D (6 bases). Germline V lookup: CDR1 ENHRY, CDR2 SYGVKD. V dropped 5 bases and J dropped 0 bases, with 17 bases sitting between them. This CDR3 spans 16 amino acids. The CDR3 sequence is CAISPPGGPSSYEQYF. The CDR3 DNA reads as TGTGCCATCAGTCCGCCCGGGGGTCCGAGCTCCTACGAGCAGTACTTC.

The genes are TRBV24-1 and TRBJ1-2; D gene unclear. This CDR3 is built from 15 residues. Germline values: CDR1 KGHDR, CDR2 SFDVKD. Trimming pared 3 bases from V and 5 bases from J, leaving 15 bases between. CDR3 protein: CATSDPKLGRYGYTF. In nucleotides, the CDR3 is TGTGCCACCAGTGATCCAAAACTTGGTCGTTATGGCTACACCTTC.

Notes on this clone: Germline is not matched at one junction end, which may reflect a read error. This chain uses TRBV29-1 with TRBJ2-4, with D maybe TRBD2 (6 bases). The CDR3 contains 14 residues. Germline CDR1 and CDR2: SQVTM and ANQGSEA. In DNA form, the CDR3 reads TGCAGCGTTGTGCTAACGGGAGCCCAAAACATTCAGTACTTC. Translated: CSVVLTGAQNIQYF.

V is TRBV11-1 and J is TRBJ2-5; possibly TRBD1 for D (6 bases). V was clipped by 5 bases and J by 4 bases, with 17 bases between them. CDR3 length equals 15 residues. CDR1 and CDR2 from the germline V gene are SGHAT and FQDESV (reference sequence). CDR3 region: CASSLNPGVGETQYF. The CDR3 DNA reads as TGTGCCAGCAGCCTAAATCCAGGGGTGGGAGAGACCCAGTACTTC.